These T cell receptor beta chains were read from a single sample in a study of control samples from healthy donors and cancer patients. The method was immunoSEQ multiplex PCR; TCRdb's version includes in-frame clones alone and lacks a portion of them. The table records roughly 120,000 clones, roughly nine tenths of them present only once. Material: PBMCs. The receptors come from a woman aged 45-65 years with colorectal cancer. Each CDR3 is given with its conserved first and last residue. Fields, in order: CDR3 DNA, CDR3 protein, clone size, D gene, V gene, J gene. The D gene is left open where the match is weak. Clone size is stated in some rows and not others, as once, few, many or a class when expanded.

CDR3 DNA: TGCGCCAGCAGCATCGCGACAGCGAACACTGAAGCTTTCTTT
CDR3 protein: CASSIATANTEAFF
clone size: NA
D gene: NA
V gene: TRBV5-1
J gene: TRBJ1-1

CDR3 DNA: TGTGCCAGCAGCCAAGGGCAGGGAGTAATTTATGGCTACACCTTC
CDR3 protein: CASSQGQGVIYGYTF
clone size: NA
D gene: NA
V gene: TRBV3-1/TRBV3-2
J gene: TRBJ1-2

CDR3 DNA: TGTGCCAGCAGCCAAGGGTGGGGTGAAGCTTTCTTT
CDR3 protein: CASSQGWGEAFF
clone size: NA
D gene: NA
V gene: TRBV3-1/TRBV3-2
J gene: TRBJ1-1

CDR3 DNA: TGTGCCAGCAGCCGTCGACTAGCGGGAGGCGGTGGGGATACGCAGTATTTT
CDR3 protein: CASSRRLAGGGGDTQYF
clone size: few
D gene: TRBD2
V gene: TRBV3-1/TRBV3-2
J gene: TRBJ2-3

CDR3 DNA: TGTGCCAGCAGTTACTTCAGGGGACGGGCCTACGAGCAGTACTTC
CDR3 protein: CASSYFRGRAYEQYF
clone size: NA
D gene: NA
V gene: TRBV6-2/TRBV6-3
J gene: TRBJ2-7

CDR3 DNA: TGTGCCAGTAGTAGGGGGGACAGTCCCACAGATACGCAGTATTTT
CDR3 protein: CASSRGDSPTDTQYF
clone size: NA
D gene: NA
V gene: TRBV19
J gene: TRBJ2-3

CDR3 DNA: TGCGCCAGCAGCCTCCGTCTTAATGAAAAACTGTTTTTT
CDR3 protein: CASSLRLNEKLFF
clone size: NA
D gene: NA
V gene: TRBV5-1
J gene: TRBJ1-4

CDR3 DNA: TGTGCCAGCAGCTCCGGAGGGGAAATTAACTATGGCTACACCTTC
CDR3 protein: CASSSGGEINYGYTF
clone size: NA
D gene: NA
V gene: TRBV5-4
J gene: TRBJ1-2

CDR3 DNA: TGTGCCAGCAGCACCCGGGACAGCTCTGGAAACACCATATATTTT
CDR3 protein: CASSTRDSSGNTIYF
clone size: NA
D gene: TRBD1
V gene: TRBV4-2
J gene: TRBJ1-3

CDR3 DNA: TGCGCCAGCAGCCCGGGGACAGGGTTCAATCAGCCCCAGCATTTT
CDR3 protein: CASSPGTGFNQPQHF
clone size: NA
D gene: TRBD1
V gene: TRBV5-1
J gene: TRBJ1-5

CDR3 DNA: TGTGCCAGCAGCGTACACCTAGCGGGAGGTGAGACCCAGTACTTC
CDR3 protein: CASSVHLAGGETQYF
clone size: NA
D gene: TRBD2
V gene: TRBV9
J gene: TRBJ2-5

CDR3 DNA: TGTGCCAGCAGTACTCAAGAGACCCAGTACTTC
CDR3 protein: CASSTQETQYF
clone size: NA
D gene: NA
V gene: TRBV27
J gene: TRBJ2-5

CDR3 DNA: TGTGCCAGCAGTGAACGGGGGACAGGGAGGCGCTCTGGGGCCAACGTCCTGACTTTC
CDR3 protein: CASSERGTGRRSGANVLTF
clone size: NA
D gene: TRBD1
V gene: TRBV2
J gene: TRBJ2-6

CDR3 DNA: TGTGCCAGCAGCCTAGAGGGACTAGCGATCTACAATGAGCAGTTCTTC
CDR3 protein: CASSLEGLAIYNEQFF
clone size: NA
D gene: TRBD2
V gene: TRBV3-1/TRBV3-2
J gene: TRBJ2-1

CDR3 DNA: TGTGCTAGTGGTCGATCCGGGACAGGCACAGATACGCAGTATTTT
CDR3 protein: CASGRSGTGTDTQYF
clone size: NA
D gene: TRBD1
V gene: TRBV12-5
J gene: TRBJ2-3

CDR3 DNA: TGTGCCAGCTCACCAAACAGGGCCCACGAGCAGTACTTC
CDR3 protein: CASSPNRAHEQYF
clone size: once
D gene: NA
V gene: TRBV18
J gene: TRBJ2-7

CDR3 DNA: TGTGCCAGCAGCACGAACAGGGGCCGGGGAGCTGAAGCTTTCTTT
CDR3 protein: CASSTNRGRGAEAFF
clone size: NA
D gene: TRBD1
V gene: TRBV7-6
J gene: TRBJ1-1

CDR3 DNA: TGCGCCAGCAGCTTGGGGAATGAGCAGTTCTTC
CDR3 protein: CASSLGNEQFF
clone size: NA
D gene: NA
V gene: TRBV5-1
J gene: TRBJ2-1

CDR3 DNA: TGTGCCAGCAGCGCGGGTGGGACTAATGAAAAACTGTTTTTT
CDR3 protein: CASSAGGTNEKLFF
clone size: once
D gene: NA
V gene: TRBV9
J gene: TRBJ1-4

CDR3 DNA: TGTGCCCTCAGGAGGGGCGGTCTGAACACCGGGGAGCTGTTTTTT
CDR3 protein: CALRRGGLNTGELFF
clone size: NA
D gene: NA
V gene: TRBV7-9
J gene: TRBJ2-2

CDR3 DNA: TGTGCCAGCAGCCAAAACAGAGGGGCCTACGAGCAGTACTTC
CDR3 protein: CASSQNRGAYEQYF
clone size: NA
D gene: NA
V gene: TRBV3-1/TRBV3-2
J gene: TRBJ2-7

CDR3 DNA: TGCGCCAGCCGGGACAAATACAATGAGCAGTTCTTC
CDR3 protein: CASRDKYNEQFF
clone size: NA
D gene: NA
V gene: TRBV5-1
J gene: TRBJ2-1

CDR3 DNA: TGCAGCGTTGTCCGGACAGGCAACACTGAAGCTTTCTTT
CDR3 protein: CSVVRTGNTEAFF
clone size: NA
D gene: TRBD1
V gene: TRBV29-1
J gene: TRBJ1-1

CDR3 DNA: TGTGCCAGCTCGCACCGACAAAACCAAGAGACCCAGTACTTC
CDR3 protein: CASSHRQNQETQYF
clone size: NA
D gene: NA
V gene: TRBV18
J gene: TRBJ2-5

CDR3 DNA: TGTGCCAGCAGCTTGATCCAGACTAACTATGGCTACACCTTC
CDR3 protein: CASSLIQTNYGYTF
clone size: NA
D gene: NA
V gene: TRBV5-4
J gene: TRBJ1-2

CDR3 DNA: TGTGCCAGCACTACCGAGGGGGACTACCCGAATGAGCAGTTCTTC
CDR3 protein: CASTTEGDYPNEQFF
clone size: NA
D gene: NA
V gene: TRBV6-6
J gene: TRBJ2-1

CDR3 DNA: TGTGCCAGCAAAAAAGAGGTCGGCACAGATACGCAGTATTTT
CDR3 protein: CASKKEVGTDTQYF
clone size: NA
D gene: NA
V gene: TRBV6-5
J gene: TRBJ2-3

CDR3 DNA: TGCGCCAGCAGAAATGACCCGGGGGCGACTAATGAAAAACTGTTTTTT
CDR3 protein: CASRNDPGATNEKLFF
clone size: NA
D gene: NA
V gene: TRBV5-1
J gene: TRBJ1-4

CDR3 DNA: TGTGCCAGCACATCTGGGGCCAACGTCCTGACTTTC
CDR3 protein: CASTSGANVLTF
clone size: NA
D gene: NA
V gene: TRBV2
J gene: TRBJ2-6

CDR3 DNA: TGTGCCAGTAGTGAAGGACAGACGTCACCCCTCCACTTT
CDR3 protein: CASSEGQTSPLHF
clone size: NA
D gene: NA
V gene: TRBV19
J gene: TRBJ1-6

CDR3 DNA: TGTGCCAGCAGCTTAGAGAGCGGGAGGGGCGACGAGCAGTACTTC
CDR3 protein: CASSLESGRGDEQYF
clone size: NA
D gene: TRBD2
V gene: TRBV7-9
J gene: TRBJ2-7

CDR3 DNA: TGCGCCAGCAGCCCGGGGGGGTCGAGCACAGATACGCAGTATTTT
CDR3 protein: CASSPGGSSTDTQYF
clone size: NA
D gene: TRBD2
V gene: TRBV5-1
J gene: TRBJ2-3

CDR3 DNA: TGTGCCAGCAGTTTATTTGTTATGGGTTGGGGGGTAAACACTGAAGCTTTCTTT
CDR3 protein: CASSLFVMGWGVNTEAFF
clone size: NA
D gene: NA
V gene: TRBV28
J gene: TRBJ1-1

CDR3 DNA: TGTGCCAGCAGTAACAGGGTATTCTATGGCTACACCTTC
CDR3 protein: CASSNRVFYGYTF
clone size: NA
D gene: NA
V gene: TRBV28
J gene: TRBJ1-2

CDR3 DNA: TGCGCCAGCAGCTTGGGGACAGGGGGTGTCACTGAAGCTTTCTTT
CDR3 protein: CASSLGTGGVTEAFF
clone size: NA
D gene: TRBD1
V gene: TRBV5-1
J gene: TRBJ1-1

CDR3 DNA: TGCAGCGTCGGAACGTCGGAGACCCAGTACTTC
CDR3 protein: CSVGTSETQYF
clone size: NA
D gene: NA
V gene: TRBV29-1
J gene: TRBJ2-5

CDR3 DNA: TGCGCCAGCAGCGGCTCTTGGAGCTCCTACGAGCAGTACTTC
CDR3 protein: CASSGSWSSYEQYF
clone size: NA
D gene: NA
V gene: TRBV5-1
J gene: TRBJ2-7

CDR3 DNA: TGTGCCAGCAGTGTACCGGGGGGAAGGGAGACCCAGTACTTC
CDR3 protein: CASSVPGGRETQYF
clone size: NA
D gene: TRBD2
V gene: TRBV25-1
J gene: TRBJ2-5

CDR3 DNA: TGTGCCAGCAGCCCCAGGGGGGTTGGGAAGGTTGGGAACACTGAAGCTTTCTTT
CDR3 protein: CASSPRGVGKVGNTEAFF
clone size: NA
D gene: TRBD1
V gene: TRBV7-3
J gene: TRBJ1-1

CDR3 DNA: TGTGCCAGCAGGGTCTACAGGGCGGAAGATACGCAGTATTTT
CDR3 protein: CASRVYRAEDTQYF
clone size: NA
D gene: NA
V gene: TRBV5-5
J gene: TRBJ2-3

CDR3 DNA: TGTGCCAGCTCACCAGCGGGGCCTCAGGGGAATACGCAGTATTTT
CDR3 protein: CASSPAGPQGNTQYF
clone size: NA
D gene: NA
V gene: TRBV18
J gene: TRBJ2-3

CDR3 DNA: TGTGCCAGCAGTGAATTCGGGGGTGACCAGCCCCAGCATTTT
CDR3 protein: CASSEFGGDQPQHF
clone size: NA
D gene: NA
V gene: TRBV25-1
J gene: TRBJ1-5

CDR3 DNA: TGCGCCAGCAGCTTGGGTGGGAGGAGAGATACGCAGTATTTT
CDR3 protein: CASSLGGRRDTQYF
clone size: NA
D gene: NA
V gene: TRBV5-1
J gene: TRBJ2-3

CDR3 DNA: TGTGCCAGCAGCGTTACTAGCGGGAGGGCCGGGGAGCTGTTTTTT
CDR3 protein: CASSVTSGRAGELFF
clone size: NA
D gene: TRBD2
V gene: TRBV9
J gene: TRBJ2-2

CDR3 DNA: TGTGCCAGCAGCCAGCGGGGAACCACAGATACGCAGTATTTT
CDR3 protein: CASSQRGTTDTQYF
clone size: NA
D gene: TRBD2
V gene: TRBV11-3
J gene: TRBJ2-3

CDR3 DNA: TGTGCCGGCCGGGACCTAAACACCGGGGAGCTGTTTTTT
CDR3 protein: CAGRDLNTGELFF
clone size: NA
D gene: NA
V gene: TRBV19
J gene: TRBJ2-2